Described below is a single TCR beta chain sequence and its context. Its antigen is as yet unknown. These data come from a study of T cell responses to AZD1222 COVID-19 vaccine. Trimming cost V 4 bases and J 9 bases, with 16 bases left between them. CDR3 size: 14 residues. From germline, CDR1 is SGHVS and CDR2 FQNEAQ. Regarding the study as a whole: Just six people given AZD1222 tested seropositive at baseline. Donors were largely white British and mainly female; clonal diversity was possibly underestimated.

Assay used: immunoSEQ multiplex PCR; TCRdb lists only in-frame clones, some missing. The sample lists under 200,000 clones; about 91% were seen once. The clonotype comes from an adult who received the AZD1222 COVID-19 vaccine. The material was peripheral blood, obtained 28 days after the second AZD1222 dose. The chain links TRBV7-8 to TRBJ1-5; D perhaps matches TRBD1 (5 bases). CDR3 DNA: TGTGCCAGCAGCTGGGGGGGTCCGCAAGGGCCCCAGCATTTT. As protein: CASSWGGPQGPQHF. Looking up the rest from reference TRBV7-8 and TRBJ1-5 gives the full variable domain: GAGVSQSPRYKVAKRGQDVALRCDPISGHVSLFWYQQALGQGPEFLTYFQNEAQLDKSGLPSDRFFAERPEGSVSTLKIQRTQQEDSAVYLCASSWGGPQGPQHFGDGTRLSIL.